This TCR beta chain was captured in a study of cytomegalovirus exposure and HLA in healthy donors. This clone appeared once. Its antigen is unidentified. Overall study results and limits: Evidence from a later analysis indicated that most CMV-associated TCR beta chains looked HLA-restricted. Most of the TCR beta V segments (in an earlier analysis) were productive either about 87% or about 30% of the time.

This cohort consisted of healthy bone marrow donors. Germline CDR1 is SEHNR and CDR2 is FQNEAQ (reference sequence). V shed 1 base, J shed 5 bases, and the junction held 6 bases outside the gene matches. This CDR3 has 15 residues. The PCR ran on 60 Vbeta and 13 Jbeta primers. Profiling relied on immunoSEQ multiplex PCR, and the TCRdb table lists in-frame clones only, not all of them. The data contain 100,000 to 120,000 clones, roughly 70% of them singletons. This chain uses TRBV7-9 with TRBJ2-7; 9 bases line up with TRBD1. Sequencing used PBMCs. The TCR comes from a man between 40 and 49 years old in good health and CMV-seronegative. The CDR3 is CASSLGTGALDEQYF. CDR3 DNA: TGTGCCAGCAGCTTAGGGACAGGGGCCTTGGACGAGCAGTACTTC.